The present T cell receptor beta chain was sequenced within a study of T cells in Graves' hyperthyroidism and ophthalmopathy. Trimming cost V 8 bases and J 7 bases, with 14 bases left between them. Germline V gene sequence: CDR1 ENHRY, CDR2 SYGVKD. The CDR3 is 12 residues long. Uncontrolled infection, other autoimmune disease, pregnancy and lactation each barred patients from inclusion. This clonotype has at least ten counts. Amplified regions were TCR beta CDR3 sequences from RNA transcripts. In the first-round RT-PCR of the TCR CDR3, the HTBI primer set was used. Using its own MiXCR run on the multiplex PCR reads, TCRdb lists one record per CDR3 protein. The sample gives hundreds of thousands of distinct CDR3 sequences, over 15% of which show up once; 18% is in the top ten.

The J gene is TRBJ2-5, the V gene TRBV10-3; the D gene is possibly TRBD2 (6 bases). The receptor was isolated from a woman between 18 and 30 years old with Graves' hyperthyroidism. The sequenced sample was blood. CDR3: CAIGQGGGTQYF. The CDR3 bases are TGTGCCATCGGGCAGGGAGGTGGGACCCAGTACTTC.